A single T cell receptor beta chain is shown here with its context. J gave up 2 bases and V 0 bases, and 2 bases lay outside the gene matches. The germline V gene encodes CDR1 SGHAT and CDR2 FQNNGV. The CDR3 is 15 amino acids. This entry belongs to a study of control samples from healthy donors and cancer patients. Profiling relied on immunoSEQ multiplex PCR, and the TCRdb table lists in-frame clones only, not all of them. The sample consists of about 120,000 clones, about 90% of them appearing once. The TCR was taken from a man in his late teens or twenties in good health. Material for sequencing was blood. The chain uses TRBV11-2 and TRBJ2-5, with 8 nucleotides matching TRBD1. CDR3 region: CASSLDRDRQETQYF. The DNA of the CDR3 is TGTGCCAGCAGCTTAGATCGGGACAGGCAAGAGACCCAGTACTTC.